These 21 T cell receptor beta chains came from one sample sequenced in a study of blood T cell repertoires in COVID-19 (dated by TCRdb to 2018 to 2021). Receptors were amplified or captured by the immunoSEQ multiplex PCR assay. TCRdb limited this immuneACCESS table to in-frame rearrangements with V and J called. A share of clones is missing; checked studies link under half to unresolved V genes, and the rest is unexplained. This sample gives 40,000 to 55,000 clones in total; roughly 84% of them show up just once. The ten largest clones represent approximately 4.5% of the sample. Sequenced sample: peripheral blood. The receptors shown here come from a man between 50 and 59 years old with active COVID-19.

This rearrangement joins TRBV18 to TRBJ1-1; unclear D gene. The CDR3 contains 15 residues. Germline V CDR1 and CDR2: KGHSH, LQKENI. Trimming stripped 0 bases from V and 1 base from J, with 9 bases between. For the CDR3, the DNA is TGTGCCAGCTCACCACCGAGGGAGAAGAACACTGAAGCTTTCTTT. Protein sequence: CASSPPREKNTEAFF.

This chain connects TRBV19 to TRBJ2-7; possible D gene TRBD2, 5 bases. The CDR3 loop spans 12 amino acids. Germline CDR1 is LNHDA and CDR2 is SQIVND (reference sequence). V was pared by 4 bases and J by 6 bases, with 10 bases between. CDR3 DNA: TGTGCCAGTAGTAAAGGAAGCGGCGAGCAGTACTTC. Protein: CASSKGSGEQYF.

The V call is TRBV3-1 (or the pseudogene TRBV3-2), the J call TRBJ2-2, with D unclear. CDR1 LGHDT and CDR2 YNNKEL come from the germline V gene (reference sequence). The length of the CDR3 is 12 residues. Trimming stripped 6 bases from V and 3 bases from J, with 5 bases between. The CDR3 region is CASRRYTGELFF. CDR3 nucleotide sequence: TGTGCCAGCAGACGGTACACCGGGGAGCTGTTTTTT.

The CDR3 region has the DNA TGTGCCAGCAGTTTACCCCCGGACAGGGAAAATTCACCCCTCCACTTT. Translation gives CASSLPPDRENSPLHF. The gene calls are TRBV27 and TRBJ1-6; 8 positions agree with TRBD1. After removal of 2 bases from V and 7 bases from J, the junction contained 7 bases not matched to a gene. CDR1 and CDR2 from the germline V gene are MNHEY and SMNVEV (reference sequence). This CDR3 contains 16 residues.

The rearrangement links TRBV28 to TRBJ1-2, with TRBD1 as a possible D gene (6 bases). The CDR3 is 14 residues long. V was shortened by 2 bases and J by 2 bases, with 9 bases between the two germline ends. Per germline, CDR1 MDHEN and CDR2 SYDVKM. The chain's CDR3 is CASSLRGQNYGYTF. CDR3 coding DNA: TGTGCCAGCAGTTTACGAGGACAGAACTATGGCTACACCTTC.

The chain employs TRBV4-3 and TRBJ1-4, with D possibly being TRBD1 (5 bases). V lost 4 bases to trimming and J lost 6 bases, with 9 bases between them. The CDR3 loop spans 13 amino acids. The V gene's germline CDR1 is LGHNA and CDR2 YSLEER. In DNA form, the CDR3 reads TGCGCCAGCAGCCCGACAGTGGATGAAAAACTGTTTTTT. Its protein is CASSPTVDEKLFF.

This clone was seen just once. The chain carries TRBV9 and TRBJ1-1; 7 bases line up with TRBD1. The CDR3 spans 14 residues. V lost 3 bases, J lost 6 bases, and 8 bases stayed unmatched. Germline CDR1 SGDLS, CDR2 YYNGEE. The CDR3: CASSARQGRAEAFF. The CDR3 coding sequence is TGTGCCAGCAGCGCCAGACAGGGAAGGGCTGAAGCTTTCTTT.

The gene calls are TRBV2 and TRBJ1-2; D unclear. Trimming took off 7 bases at V and 8 bases at J, with 11 bases between the two ends. Germline V CDR1 and CDR2: SNHLY, FYNNEI. The CDR3 has 11 amino acids. The DNA for the CDR3 is TGTGCCAGCAATGAGCTCGGGGGCTACACCTTC. Encoded protein: CASNELGGYTF.

V and J are TRBV18 and TRBJ1-1; D call uncertain. The CDR3 sequence is 13 residues long. Germline V lookup: CDR1 KGHSH, CDR2 LQKENI. Trimming took off 0 bases at V and 4 bases at J, with 6 bases between the two ends. Here the CDR3 DNA reads TGTGCCAGCTCACCACCTTTCTTCACTGAAGCTTTCTTT. Its translation: CASSPPFFTEAFF.

The rearrangement uses TRBV5-1 and TRBJ2-1, with TRBD2 matching over 12 bases. Per germline, CDR1 SGHRS and CDR2 YFSETQ. CDR3 length: 15 amino acids. V was pared by 4 bases and J by 7 bases, with 6 bases of the junction left unmatched. The CDR3 nucleotides read TGCGCCAGCAGCCAACTAGCGGGGGGTGGGAATGAGCAGTTCTTC. This gives the protein CASSQLAGGGNEQFF.

The chain employs TRBV6-6 and TRBJ2-5; perhaps TRBD2 as D (6 bases). The CDR3 loop spans 13 amino acids. The V gene lost 0 bases and the J gene lost 5 bases, with 7 bases spanning the gap. CDR1 and CDR2 (germline): MNHNY, SVGAGI (reference sequence). For the CDR3, the DNA is TGTGCCAGCAGTTACTCCGGAGGGGAGACCCAGTACTTC. It is translated as CASSYSGGETQYF.

The J gene is TRBJ1-6, the V gene TRBV6-1, with a tentative D call TRBD1 (5 bases). This CDR3 is 17 amino acids long. The V and J ends lost 2 bases and 0 bases respectively, with 11 bases between them. Germline CDR1 is MNHNS and CDR2 is SASEGT. This chain's CDR3 is CASSEWGRSSYNSPLHF. CDR3 nucleotides: TGTGCCAGCAGTGAATGGGGCAGAAGCTCCTATAATTCACCCCTCCACTTT.

This chain connects TRBV6-5 to TRBJ1-1; 9 bases fit TRBD1. This CDR3 has 13 residues. With V trimmed by 5 bases and J by 5 bases, 3 bases remained unmatched. Germline assignment: CDR1 MNHEY and CDR2 SVGAGI. The CDR3 spells CASSPDRGTEAFF. The CDR3 nucleotides are TGTGCCAGCAGTCCCGACAGGGGGACTGAAGCTTTCTTT.

This clone was seen once. CDR3 DNA: TGTGCCAGCAGCCAAGGACGTGCGGTTTGGGGCTACTATGGCTACACCTTC. It translates to CASSQGRAVWGYYGYTF. The rearrangement uses TRBV14 and TRBJ1-2; tentative D call: TRBD1 (5 bases). Between the trimmed V and J ends, which lost 1 base and 3 bases, there was a span of 18 bases. Germline V lookup: CDR1 SGHDN, CDR2 FVKESK. The CDR3 is 17 amino acids.

This chain connects TRBV5-4 to TRBJ1-2; D ambiguous. Germline V gene data show CDR1 as SGHNT and CDR2 as YYREEE (reference sequence). Trimming pared 4 bases from V and 0 bases from J, leaving 16 bases between. This CDR3 comprises 16 residues. This CDR3 reads CASSRTYRISNYGYTF. CDR3 sequence (DNA): TGTGCCAGCAGCCGTACGTACAGAATCTCTAACTATGGCTACACCTTC.

The CDR3 DNA is TGTGCCAGCAGCTCCGGGACTAGCGGGGGGGCTGAAGAGACCCAGTACTTC. Translated: CASSSGTSGGAEETQYF. The rearrangement uses TRBV11-3 and TRBJ2-5; 16 bases are shared with TRBD2. The CDR3 consists of 17 residues. With 4 bases clipped from V and 3 bases from J, the junction kept 5 bases outside the gene matches. Germline CDR1 reads SGHNT; CDR2 reads YENEEA.

The rearrangement joins TRBV13 to TRBJ2-3, with D tentatively TRBD2 (5 bases). Trimming shortened V by 6 bases and J by 6 bases, and 10 bases separated the two germline ends. Germline CDR1 and CDR2: PRHDT and FYEKMQ (reference sequence). The CDR3 totals 12 residues. The CDR3 DNA sequence: TGTGCCAGCAGTCCAACGGGGGATACGCAGTATTTT. The encoded protein is CASSPTGDTQYF.

The chain combines TRBV11-2 with TRBJ2-1, with a possible D match to TRBD2 (5 bases). This CDR3 contains 14 residues. Trimming cost V 3 bases and J 10 bases, with 16 bases left between them. CDR1 is SGHAT and CDR2 is FQNNGV in the germline V gene. The CDR3 protein is CASSLSLASIEQFF. In DNA, the CDR3 is TGTGCCAGCAGCTTGTCGCTAGCCTCCATAGAGCAGTTCTTC.

V gene TRBV6-2 or TRBV6-3 combines with J gene TRBJ2-1, with D uncertain. V lost 5 bases and J lost 0, with 20 bases in between. CDR1 and CDR2 from the germline V gene are MNHEY and SVGEGT. The CDR3 length is 18 residues. The CDR3 loop is CASSPAFWSANSYNEQFF. The CDR3 bases are TGTGCCAGCAGTCCGGCCTTCTGGAGTGCGAACTCCTACAATGAGCAGTTCTTC.

The chain recombines TRBV5-1 with TRBJ2-1, with 7 bases aligning to TRBD1. V shed 7 bases and J 3 bases; nucleotides not matched to a gene: 1. Germline CDR1 SGHRS, CDR2 YFSETQ. The CDR3 consists of 12 residues. The CDR3: CASRTGYNEQFF. CDR3 sequence (DNA): TGCGCCAGCCGGACAGGCTACAATGAGCAGTTCTTC.

The rearrangement links TRBV19 to TRBJ1-3; TRBD1 is a possible D gene (6 bases). With 5 bases removed from V and 2 bases from J, the gap between germline ends came to 13 bases. The length of the CDR3 is 15 residues. The germline CDR1 and CDR2 sequences are LNHDA and SQIVND (reference sequence). The CDR3 DNA sequence: TGTGCCAGTAGTCTCCGGACAGACCCTGGAAACACCATATATTTT. Translated, it gives CASSLRTDPGNTIYF.